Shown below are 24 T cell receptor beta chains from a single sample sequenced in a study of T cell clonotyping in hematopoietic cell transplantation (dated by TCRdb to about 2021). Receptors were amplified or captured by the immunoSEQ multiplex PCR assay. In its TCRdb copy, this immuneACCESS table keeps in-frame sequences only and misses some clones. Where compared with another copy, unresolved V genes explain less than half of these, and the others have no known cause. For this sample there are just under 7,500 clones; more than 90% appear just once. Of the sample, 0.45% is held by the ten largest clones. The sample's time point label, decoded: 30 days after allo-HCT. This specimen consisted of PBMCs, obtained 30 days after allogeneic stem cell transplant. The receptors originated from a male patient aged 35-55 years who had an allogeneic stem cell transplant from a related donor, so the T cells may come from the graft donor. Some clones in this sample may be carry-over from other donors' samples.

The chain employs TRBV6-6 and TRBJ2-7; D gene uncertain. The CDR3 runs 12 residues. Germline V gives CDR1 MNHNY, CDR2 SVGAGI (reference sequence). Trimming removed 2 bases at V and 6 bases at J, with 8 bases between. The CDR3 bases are TGTGCCAGCAGTTACCTCCAGGCCGAGCAGTACTTC. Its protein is CASSYLQAEQYF.

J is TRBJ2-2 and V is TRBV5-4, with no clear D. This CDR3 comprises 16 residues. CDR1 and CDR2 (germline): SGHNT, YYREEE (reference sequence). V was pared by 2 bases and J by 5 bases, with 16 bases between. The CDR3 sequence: CASSLPLGRHTGELFF. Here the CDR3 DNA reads TGTGCCAGCAGCTTACCCCTAGGGCGTCATACCGGGGAGCTGTTTTTT.

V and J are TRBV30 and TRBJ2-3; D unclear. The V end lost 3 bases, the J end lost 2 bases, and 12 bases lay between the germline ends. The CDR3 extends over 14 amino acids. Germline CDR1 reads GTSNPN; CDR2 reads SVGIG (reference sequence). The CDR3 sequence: CAWRGEQFTDTQYF. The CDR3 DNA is TGTGCCTGGAGGGGTGAACAGTTCACAGATACGCAGTATTTT.

The CDR3 sequence: CASSFAGNTGELFF. DNA for the CDR3: TGCGCCAGCAGCTTTGCGGGGAACACCGGGGAGCTGTTTTTT. The chain joins TRBV5-1 to TRBJ2-2, with D possibly being TRBD2 (5 bases). CDR1 is SGHRS and CDR2 is YFSETQ in the germline V gene. Trimming pared 2 bases from V and 1 base from J, leaving 6 bases between. The CDR3 is 14 amino acids.

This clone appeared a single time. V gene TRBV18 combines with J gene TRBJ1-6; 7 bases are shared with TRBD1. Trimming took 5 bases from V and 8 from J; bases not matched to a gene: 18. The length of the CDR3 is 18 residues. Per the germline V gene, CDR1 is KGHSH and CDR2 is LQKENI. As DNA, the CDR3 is TGTGCCAGCTCAGCTACAACGCAAACGGGACAGCCAGATTCACCCCTCCACTTT. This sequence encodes CASSATTQTGQPDSPLHF.

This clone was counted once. The CDR3 coding sequence is TGTGCCAGCACCTGGGATAAAATTACCCAGTACTTC. Its protein product is CASTWDKITQYF. This sequence joins TRBV28 and TRBJ2-5; D not certain. V was trimmed by 7 bases and J by 8 bases, leaving 14 bases between them. There are 12 residues in the CDR3. CDR1 and CDR2 from the germline V gene are MDHEN and SYDVKM.

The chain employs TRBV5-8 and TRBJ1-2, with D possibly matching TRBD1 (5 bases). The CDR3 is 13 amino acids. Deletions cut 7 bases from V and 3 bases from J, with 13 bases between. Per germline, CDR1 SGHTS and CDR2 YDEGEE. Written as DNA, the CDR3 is TGTGCCAGCGTCCCCGGGGCGTACTATGGCTACACCTTC. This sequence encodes CASVPGAYYGYTF.

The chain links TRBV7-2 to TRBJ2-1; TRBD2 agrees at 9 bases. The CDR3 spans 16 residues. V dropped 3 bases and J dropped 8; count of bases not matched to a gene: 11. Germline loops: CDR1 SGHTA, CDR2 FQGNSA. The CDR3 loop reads CASSLGSGGGADEQFF. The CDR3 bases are TGTGCCAGCAGCTTGGGGTCTGGCGGGGGGGCAGATGAGCAGTTCTTC. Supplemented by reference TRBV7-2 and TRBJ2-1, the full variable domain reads GAGVSQSPSNKVTEKGKDVELRCDPISGHTALYWYRQSLGQGLEFLIYFQGNSAPDKSGLPSDRFSAERTGGSVSTLTIQRTQQEDSAVYLCASSLGSGGGADEQFFGPGTRLTVL.

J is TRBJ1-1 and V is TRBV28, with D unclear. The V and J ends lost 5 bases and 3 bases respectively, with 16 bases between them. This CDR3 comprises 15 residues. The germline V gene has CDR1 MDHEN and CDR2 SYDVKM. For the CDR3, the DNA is TGTGCCAGCAGTCCGTTGGGTGGGGTTTACACTGAAGCTTTCTTT. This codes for CASSPLGGVYTEAFF.

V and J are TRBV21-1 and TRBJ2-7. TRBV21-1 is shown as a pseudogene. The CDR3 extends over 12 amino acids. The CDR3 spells CASPNDACEQYF. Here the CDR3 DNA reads TGTGCCAGCCCGAATGACGCCTGCGAGCAGTACTTC.

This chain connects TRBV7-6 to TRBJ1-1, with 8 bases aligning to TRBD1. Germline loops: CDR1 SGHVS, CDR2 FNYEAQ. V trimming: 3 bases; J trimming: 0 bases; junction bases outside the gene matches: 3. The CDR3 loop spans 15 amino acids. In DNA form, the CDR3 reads TGTGCCAGCAGCTTCCGGACAGGGTTGAACACTGAAGCTTTCTTT. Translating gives CASSFRTGLNTEAFF.

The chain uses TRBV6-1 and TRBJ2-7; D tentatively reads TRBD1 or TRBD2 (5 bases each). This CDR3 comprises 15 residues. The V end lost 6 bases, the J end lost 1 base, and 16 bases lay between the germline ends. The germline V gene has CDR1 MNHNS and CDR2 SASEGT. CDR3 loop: CASRNPGLGSYEQYF. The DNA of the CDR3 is TGTGCCAGCAGAAACCCGGGGCTCGGGTCCTACGAGCAGTACTTC.

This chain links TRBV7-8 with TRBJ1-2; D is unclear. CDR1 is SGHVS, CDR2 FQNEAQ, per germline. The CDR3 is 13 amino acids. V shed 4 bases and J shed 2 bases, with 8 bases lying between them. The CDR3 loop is CASSSTANYGYTF. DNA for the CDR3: TGTGCCAGCAGCTCGACGGCAAACTATGGCTACACCTTC. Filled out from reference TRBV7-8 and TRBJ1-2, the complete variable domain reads GAGVSQSPRYKVAKRGQDVALRCDPISGHVSLFWYQQALGQGPEFLTYFQNEAQLDKSGLPSDRFFAERPEGSVSTLKIQRTQQEDSAVYLCASSSTANYGYTFGSGTRLTVV.

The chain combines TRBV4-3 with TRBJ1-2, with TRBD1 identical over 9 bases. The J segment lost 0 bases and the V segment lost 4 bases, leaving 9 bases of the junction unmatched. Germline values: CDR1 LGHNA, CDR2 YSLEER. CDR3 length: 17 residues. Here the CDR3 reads CASSPGTGFFPNYGYTF. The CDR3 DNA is TGCGCCAGCAGCCCTGGGACAGGGTTCTTCCCTAACTATGGCTACACCTTC.

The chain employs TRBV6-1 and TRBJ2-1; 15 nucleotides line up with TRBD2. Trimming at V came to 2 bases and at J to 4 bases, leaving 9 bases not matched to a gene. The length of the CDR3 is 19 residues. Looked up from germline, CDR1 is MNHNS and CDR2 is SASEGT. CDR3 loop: CASSETGLAGGGIYNEQFF. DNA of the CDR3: TGTGCCAGCAGTGAAACGGGACTAGCGGGGGGTGGTATATACAATGAGCAGTTCTTC.

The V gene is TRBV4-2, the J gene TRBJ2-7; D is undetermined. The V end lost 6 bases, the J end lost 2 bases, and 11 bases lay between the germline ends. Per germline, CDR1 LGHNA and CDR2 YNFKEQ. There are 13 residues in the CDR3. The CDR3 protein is CASSSRHAYEQYF. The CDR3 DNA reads TGTGCCAGCAGTTCTAGACACGCCTACGAGCAGTACTTC.

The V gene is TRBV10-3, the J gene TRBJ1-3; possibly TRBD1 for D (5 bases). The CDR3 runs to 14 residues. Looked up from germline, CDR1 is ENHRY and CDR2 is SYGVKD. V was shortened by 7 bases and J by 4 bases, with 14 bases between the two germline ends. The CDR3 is CAINPRENGNTIYF. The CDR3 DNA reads TGTGCCATCAATCCCAGGGAGAACGGAAACACCATATATTTT.

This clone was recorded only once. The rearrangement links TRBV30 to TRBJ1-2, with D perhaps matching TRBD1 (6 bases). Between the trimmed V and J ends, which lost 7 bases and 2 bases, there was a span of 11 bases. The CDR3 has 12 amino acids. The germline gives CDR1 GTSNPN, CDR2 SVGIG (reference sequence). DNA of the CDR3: TGTGCCTTAGGGGACACCAACTATGGCTACACCTTC. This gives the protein CALGDTNYGYTF.

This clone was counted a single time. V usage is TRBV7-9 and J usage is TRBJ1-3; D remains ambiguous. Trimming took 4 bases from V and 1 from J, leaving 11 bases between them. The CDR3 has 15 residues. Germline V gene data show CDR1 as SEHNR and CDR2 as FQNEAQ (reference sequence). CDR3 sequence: CASSSRLRSGNTIYF. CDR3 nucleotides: TGTGCCAGCAGCTCTAGATTGCGGTCTGGAAACACCATATATTTT. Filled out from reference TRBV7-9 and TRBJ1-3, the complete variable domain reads DTGVSQNPRHKITKRGQNVTFRCDPISEHNRLYWYRQTLGQGPEFLTYFQNEAQLEKSRLLSDRFSAERPKGSFSTLEIQRTEQGDSAMYLCASSSRLRSGNTIYFGEGSWLTVV.

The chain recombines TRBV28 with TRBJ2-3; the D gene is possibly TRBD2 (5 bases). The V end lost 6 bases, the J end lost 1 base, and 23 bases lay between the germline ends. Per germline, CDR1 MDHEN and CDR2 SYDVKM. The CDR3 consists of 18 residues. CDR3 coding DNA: TGTGCCAGCAGGGAGGAGGCCAGGACCTTTAAGGGCACAGATACGCAGTATTTT. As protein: CASREEARTFKGTDTQYF.

CDR3 sequence: CASSSGGDNYGYTF. DNA for the CDR3: TGTGCCAGCAGCTCCGGGGGCGATAACTATGGCTACACCTTC. The rearrangement uses TRBV11-3 and TRBJ1-2, with D perhaps TRBD1 (6 bases). The V and J ends lost 4 bases and 1 base respectively, with 10 bases between them. CDR3 length: 14 amino acids. In germline, CDR1 is SGHNT, CDR2 YENEEA. The full variable domain, its missing parts supplied by reference TRBV11-3 and TRBJ1-2, is EAGVVQSPRYKIIEKKQPVAFWCNPISGHNTLYWYLQNLGQGPELLIRYENEEAVDDSQLPKDRFSAERLKGVDSTLKIQPAELGDSAVYLCASSSGGDNYGYTFGSGTRLTVV.

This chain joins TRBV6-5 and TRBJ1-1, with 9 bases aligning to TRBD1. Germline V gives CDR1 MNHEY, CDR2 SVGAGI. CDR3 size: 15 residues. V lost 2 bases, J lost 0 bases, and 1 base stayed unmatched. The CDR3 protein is CASSYTGGMNTEAFF. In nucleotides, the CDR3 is TGTGCCAGCAGTTACACAGGGGGCATGAACACTGAAGCTTTCTTT.

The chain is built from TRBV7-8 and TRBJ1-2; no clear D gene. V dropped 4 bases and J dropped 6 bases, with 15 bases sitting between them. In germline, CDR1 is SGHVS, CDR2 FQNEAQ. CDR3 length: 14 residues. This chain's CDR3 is CASSSQGAPDGYTF. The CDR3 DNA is TGTGCCAGCAGCTCACAAGGTGCCCCAGATGGCTACACCTTC.

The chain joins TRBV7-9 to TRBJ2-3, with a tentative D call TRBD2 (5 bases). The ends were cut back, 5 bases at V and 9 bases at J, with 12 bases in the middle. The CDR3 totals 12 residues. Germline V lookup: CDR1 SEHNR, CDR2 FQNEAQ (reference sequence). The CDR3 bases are TGTGCCAGCAGCCCAGCGGTTGGGACGCAGTATTTT. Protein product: CASSPAVGTQYF.